The rows below give T cell receptor beta chains drawn from one sample of a study of cytomegalovirus exposure and HLA in healthy donors. Sequenced by immunoSEQ multiplex PCR; TCRdb stores in-frame clones only, minus some. The sample holds roughly 200,000 clones, roughly 79% seen once. Sequencing was done on a sample of PBMCs. The receptors shown here come from a man aged 25-45 years in good health and CMV-seronegative. Both conserved end residues are part of each CDR3. D genes are given only for firm matches. For some rows the clone size is stated as once, few or many, or as a class when expanded; others skip it.

clone size,D gene,V gene,J gene,CDR3 DNA,CDR3 protein
.,.,TRBV19,TRBJ2-6,TGTGCCAGTAGTACAGGGATCTCTGGGGCCAACGTCCTGACTTTC,CASSTGISGANVLTF
.,TRBD2,TRBV7-2,TRBJ2-7,TGTGCCAGCAGCTCGCCGCTCGGCGGGGGAACCTACGAGCAGTACTTC,CASSSPLGGGTYEQYF
.,.,TRBV27,TRBJ1-6,TGTGCCAGCAGTAGGGGCCCCATAAATTCACCCCTCCACTTT,CASSRGPINSPLHF
few,.,TRBV5-1,TRBJ2-7,TGCGCCAGCAGCCCGACAGGTTTGTCCTACGAGCAGTACTTC,CASSPTGLSYEQYF
few,.,TRBV10-2,TRBJ1-3,TGCGCCAGCAGTGATCAGGGAAACACCATATATTTT,CASSDQGNTIYF
few,.,TRBV19,TRBJ1-5,TGTGCCAGTAGGCCTAATCGCACGACAAATCGCAATCAGCCCCAGCATTTT,CASRPNRTTNRNQPQHF
.,TRBD1,TRBV7-9,TRBJ2-7,TGTGCCAGCAGCTTAGTGGCAGGGGGCACGCTCTACGAGCAGTACTTC,CASSLVAGGTLYEQYF
.,.,TRBV11-2,TRBJ2-3,TGTGCCAGCAGCCTAGTCTCAGATACGCAGTATTTT,CASSLVSDTQYF
.,.,TRBV28,TRBJ2-3,TGTGCCAGCAGTTTCTACGGGACTTTAATAGATACGCAGTATTTT,CASSFYGTLIDTQYF
.,TRBD1,TRBV18,TRBJ1-2,TGTGCCAGCTCACAGGACAGGGCCCCCTCCTATGGCTACACCTTC,CASSQDRAPSYGYTF
once,.,TRBV6-5,TRBJ2-7,TGTGCCAGCAGTTACTCTAGCGGCCCCTCCTACGAGCAGTACTTC,CASSYSSGPSYEQYF
few,.,TRBV5-1,TRBJ2-7,TGCGCCAGCAGCCGGGACTACGAGCAGTACTTC,CASSRDYEQYF
.,TRBD2,TRBV2,TRBJ2-5,TGTGTCTCGGGGCGGGGGAAGACCCGGTACTTC,CVSGRGKTRYF
.,.,TRBV7-2,TRBJ2-3,TGTGCCAGCAGCGAACCGGACTCCGTCGGTACGCAGTATTTT,CASSEPDSVGTQYF
.,TRBD2,TRBV2,TRBJ2-1,TGTGCCAGCATATTCGGACTAGCGGACTACAATGAGCAGTTCTTC,CASIFGLADYNEQFF
.,TRBD2,TRBV9,TRBJ2-3,TGTGCCAGCAGCCCCCCGAACGGGGGGAGTATGACTGATACGCAGTATTTT,CASSPPNGGSMTDTQYF
.,TRBD1,TRBV29-1,TRBJ1-5,TGCAGCGTTTGGACAGGGGGCGTTCAGCCCCAGCATTTT,CSVWTGGVQPQHF
few,TRBD2,TRBV27,TRBJ2-1,TGTGCCAGCAGTTTAATTTTGGAGACTAGCGGAAACAATGAGCAGTTCTTC,CASSLILETSGNNEQFF
.,TRBD2,TRBV10-1,TRBJ2-1,TGCGCCAGCAGCTCGGGGTGGGAGGGCCAGAATGAGCAGTTCTTC,CASSSGWEGQNEQFF
.,TRBD1,TRBV18,TRBJ1-1,TGTGCCAGCTCACGGGACAGGGCGAACACTGAAGCTTTCTTT,CASSRDRANTEAFF
once,.,TRBV19,TRBJ1-5,TGTGCCAGTAGTCCAGACAGAGACCATCAGCCCCAGCATTTT,CASSPDRDHQPQHF
.,TRBD1,TRBV27,TRBJ2-7,TGTGCCAGCAGTTTGCGTCCGATGGGACAGGGTTACGAGCAGTACTTC,CASSLRPMGQGYEQYF